A single sample gave rise to the 10 T cell receptor beta chains below, sequenced in a study of blood T cell repertoires in COVID-19. The method was immunoSEQ multiplex PCR; TCRdb's version includes in-frame clones alone and lacks a portion of them. Among about 53,000 clones listed, about 80% were seen once. Sequencing input: peripheral blood. These receptors all stem from a human donor in a cohort sampled during active COVID-19.

The chain recombines TRBV10-3 with TRBJ2-3; maybe TRBD1 (6 bases). Germline V gene lookup returns CDR1 ENHRY and CDR2 SYGVKD. The CDR3 contains 15 residues. Trimming pared 0 bases from V and 6 bases from J, leaving 13 bases between. CDR3 coding DNA: TGTGCCATCAGTGAGTCGGGACACCCCGGGGATACGCAGTATTTT. This codes for CAISESGHPGDTQYF.

The chain uses TRBV6-6 and TRBJ1-1, with unresolved D. The V end lost 7 bases, the J end lost 4 bases, and 13 bases lay between the germline ends. The CDR3 has 13 amino acids. Germline assignment: CDR1 MNHNY and CDR2 SVGAGI (reference sequence). The CDR3 bases are TGTGCCAGCACCAGCCACCAGGCCACTGAAGCTTTCTTT. It codes for CASTSHQATEAFF.

This chain uses TRBV11-1 with TRBJ2-3; TRBD1 is a possible D gene (5 bases). Germline values: CDR1 SGHAT, CDR2 FQDESV (reference sequence). This CDR3 has 15 amino acids. Trimming took 5 bases from V and 2 from J, leaving 14 bases between them. The CDR3 DNA reads TGTGCCAGCAGCGGAGATGGGGCCACCACAGATACGCAGTATTTT. Amino acids: CASSGDGATTDTQYF.

The CDR3 reads CASSSQAQPQHF. The CDR3 nucleotides are TGTGCCAGTAGTAGCCAGGCGCAGCCCCAGCATTTT. The chain carries TRBV19 and TRBJ1-5; D ambiguous. This CDR3 is built from 12 residues. The germline gives CDR1 LNHDA, CDR2 SQIVND (reference sequence). Trimming shortened V by 4 bases and J by 7 bases, and 8 bases separated the two germline ends.

This chain uses TRBV2 with TRBJ1-1; the D is unclear. Germline V CDR1 and CDR2: SNHLY, FYNNEI. V was cut by 1 base and J by 3 bases, with 12 bases left in between. This CDR3 is 15 amino acids long. CDR3 DNA: TGTGCCAGCAGTGAAGTAAGAGGGAAGTACACTGAAGCTTTCTTT. Protein product: CASSEVRGKYTEAFF.

The rearrangement joins TRBV6-1 to TRBJ1-1; D may be TRBD1 (5 bases). Germline V CDR1 and CDR2: MNHNS, SASEGT. Trimming cost V 3 bases and J 8 bases, with 13 bases left between them. The CDR3 has 13 amino acids. The DNA for the CDR3 is TGTGCCAGCAGTGAGGGTGGGGCGGCCGAAGCTTTCTTT. Protein sequence: CASSEGGAAEAFF.

This chain joins TRBV3-1 (or the pseudogene TRBV3-2) and TRBJ1-2; 8 nucleotides line up with TRBD1. Trimming cost V 4 bases and J 5 bases; bases outside gene matches: 21. CDR3 length: 19 residues. CDR1 is LGHDT and CDR2 is YNNKEL in the germline V gene (reference sequence). CDR3 bases: TGTGCCAGCAGCCCACAAGTCGGACAGGGAGGCGGTTTAGGGTATGGCTACACCTTC. It translates to CASSPQVGQGGGLGYGYTF.

The rearrangement links TRBV14 to TRBJ2-7; 9 bases map to TRBD2. The CDR3 extends over 15 amino acids. The germline V gene encodes CDR1 SGHDN and CDR2 FVKESK. The V and J ends lost 5 bases and 1 base, in that order; junction bases with no gene match: 6. The CDR3 here is CASSSRREGSYEQYF. The CDR3 DNA follows: TGTGCCAGCAGCTCCCGGCGGGAGGGTTCCTACGAGCAGTACTTC.

The sample holds many counts of this clone. The chain links TRBV6-4 to TRBJ2-2; D is unresolved. Germline CDR1 reads MRHNA; CDR2 reads SNTAGT. The ends were cut back, 0 bases at V and 5 bases at J, with 10 bases in the middle. The CDR3 has 15 amino acids. The CDR3 protein is CASSDSNSHTGELFF. The CDR3 DNA sequence: TGTGCCAGCAGTGACTCTAACAGCCATACCGGGGAGCTGTTTTTT.

This chain uses TRBV28 with TRBJ2-7; no reliable D call. The V end lost 2 bases, the J end lost 0 bases, and 14 bases lay between the germline ends. The CDR3 sequence is 16 residues long. Germline lookup yields CDR1 MDHEN and CDR2 SYDVKM. The DNA of the CDR3 is TGTGCCAGCAGTTTACCGACCCACAGAGACTCCTACGAGCAGTACTTC. Protein: CASSLPTHRDSYEQYF.